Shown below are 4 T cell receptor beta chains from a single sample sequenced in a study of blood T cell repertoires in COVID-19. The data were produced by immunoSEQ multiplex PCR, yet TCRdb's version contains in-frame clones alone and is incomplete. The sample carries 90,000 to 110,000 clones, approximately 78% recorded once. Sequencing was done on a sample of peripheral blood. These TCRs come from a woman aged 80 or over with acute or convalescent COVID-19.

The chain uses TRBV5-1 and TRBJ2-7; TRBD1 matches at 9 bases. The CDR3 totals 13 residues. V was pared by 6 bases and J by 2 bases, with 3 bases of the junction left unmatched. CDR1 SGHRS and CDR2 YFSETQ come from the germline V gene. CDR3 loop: CASKRDRAYEQYF. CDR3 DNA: TGCGCCAGCAAACGGGACAGGGCCTACGAGCAGTACTTC.

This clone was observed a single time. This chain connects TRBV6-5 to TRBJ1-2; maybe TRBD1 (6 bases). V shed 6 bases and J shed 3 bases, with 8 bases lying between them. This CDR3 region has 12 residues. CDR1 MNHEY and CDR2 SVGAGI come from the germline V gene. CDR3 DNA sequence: TGTGCCAGCAGCTGGACAGACTATGGCTACACCTTC. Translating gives CASSWTDYGYTF.

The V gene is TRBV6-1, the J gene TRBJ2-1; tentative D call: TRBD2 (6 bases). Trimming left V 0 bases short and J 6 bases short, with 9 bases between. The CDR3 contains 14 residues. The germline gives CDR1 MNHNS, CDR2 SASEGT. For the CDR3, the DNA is TGTGCCAGCAGTGAAGCGGGGACTTTCAATGAGCAGTTCTTC. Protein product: CASSEAGTFNEQFF.

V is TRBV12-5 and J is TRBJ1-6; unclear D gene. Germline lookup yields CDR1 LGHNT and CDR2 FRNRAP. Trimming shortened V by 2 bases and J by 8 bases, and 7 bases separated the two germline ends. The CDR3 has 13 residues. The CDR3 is CASGLIQDSPLHF. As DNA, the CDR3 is TGTGCTAGTGGTTTGATCCAGGATTCACCCCTCCACTTT.